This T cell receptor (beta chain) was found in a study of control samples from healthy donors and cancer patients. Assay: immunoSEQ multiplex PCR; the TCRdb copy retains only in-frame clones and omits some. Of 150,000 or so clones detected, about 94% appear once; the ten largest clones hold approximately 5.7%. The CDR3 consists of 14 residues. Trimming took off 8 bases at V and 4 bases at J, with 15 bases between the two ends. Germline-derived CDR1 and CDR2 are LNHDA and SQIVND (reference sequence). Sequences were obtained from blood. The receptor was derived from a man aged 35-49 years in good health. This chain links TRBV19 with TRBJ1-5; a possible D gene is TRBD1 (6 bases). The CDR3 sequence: CASRSGTLNQPQHF. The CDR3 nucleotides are TGTGCCAGTCGGTCCGGGACATTGAATCAGCCCCAGCATTTT.